The 18 T cell receptor beta chains listed next were all sequenced from one sample in a study of Ad26.COV2.S vaccination and SARS-CoV-2 variants. Repertoires were generated with immunoSEQ multiplex PCR, while TCRdb's copy carries only in-frame clones and drops some. The table lists about 350,000 clones, around 89% of them singletons. The treatment: some 20 received Ad26.COV2.S at low or high dose, single or two shots; about 5 received placebo; per-sample allocation not given. Collection of the samples took place on day 63 after the first injection of vaccine or placebo. The sequencing here drew on peripheral blood, taken in a trial of Ad26.COV2.S vaccine versus placebo. These receptors all stem from a person aged 18-60 years who received the Ad26.COV2.S COVID-19 vaccine or a placebo.

The V call is TRBV27, the J call TRBJ1-6; D might be TRBD1 (6 bases). Trimming stripped 6 bases from V and 4 bases from J, with 10 bases between. This CDR3 comprises 14 residues. Per the germline V gene, CDR1 is MNHEY and CDR2 is SMNVEV (reference sequence). This chain's CDR3 is CASRIGGYNSPLHF. For the CDR3, the DNA is TGTGCCAGCAGAATAGGGGGGTATAATTCACCCCTCCACTTT.

This clone appeared a single time. The chain has TRBV7-2 and TRBJ2-1, with D possibly being TRBD2 (5 bases). Germline V gene data show CDR1 as SGHTA and CDR2 as FQGNSA. Trimming left V 5 bases short and J 5 bases short, with 10 bases between. The CDR3 sequence is 13 residues long. Here the CDR3 DNA reads TGTGCCAGCAGCCCTGGACTGAACAATGAGCAGTTCTTC. This codes for CASSPGLNNEQFF.

This clone was observed a single time. V gene TRBV10-1 combines with J gene TRBJ1-5, with D perhaps TRBD1 (6 bases). The CDR3 consists of 12 residues. The germline V gene encodes CDR1 WNHNN and CDR2 SYGVQD (reference sequence). With 11 bases removed from V and 4 bases from J, the gap between germline ends came to 12 bases. The CDR3 bases are TGCGCCGGTTCAGGGGCAAATCAGCCCCAGCATTTT. Encoded protein: CAGSGANQPQHF.

The chain is built from TRBV25-1 and TRBJ2-7, with 13 bases matching TRBD2. Germline lookup yields CDR1 MGHDK and CDR2 SYGVNS. The CDR3 sequence is 15 residues long. V dropped 3 bases and J dropped 3; count of bases not matched to a gene: 2. This CDR3 reads CASSEGTSGVYEQYF. DNA for the CDR3: TGTGCCAGCAGTGAGGGGACTAGCGGGGTCTACGAGCAGTACTTC.

This clone was recorded once. The chain links TRBV6-2 or TRBV6-3 to TRBJ2-3, with 11 positions matching TRBD1. The CDR3 totals 15 residues. Germline V CDR1 and CDR2: MNHEY, SVGEGT. The V gene end was trimmed by 5 bases and the J gene end by 3 bases; junction bases not matched to a gene: 4. CDR3 loop: CASSTRDRGTDTQYF. The CDR3, as DNA: TGTGCCAGCAGTACCCGGGACAGGGGGACAGATACGCAGTATTTT.

The rearrangement uses TRBV7-9 and TRBJ2-6; D not certain. Trimming shortened V by 5 bases and J by 0 bases, and 11 bases separated the two germline ends. This CDR3 is 16 amino acids long. CDR1 and CDR2 (germline): SEHNR, FQNEAQ (reference sequence). This CDR3 reads CASSLTPNSGANVLTF. The CDR3 DNA reads TGTGCCAGCAGCCTCACCCCGAACTCTGGGGCCAACGTCCTGACTTTC.

This chain links TRBV13 with TRBJ1-1; a weak D match, TRBD1 (5 bases). In germline, CDR1 is PRHDT, CDR2 FYEKMQ (reference sequence). The V end lost 4 bases, the J end lost 3 bases, and 15 bases lay between the germline ends. This CDR3 has 15 residues. This CDR3 reads CASSSRQGRDTEAFF. CDR3 nucleotides: TGTGCCAGCAGCTCCCGCCAGGGAAGGGACACTGAAGCTTTCTTT.

The sample holds one count of this clone. V is TRBV6-2 or TRBV6-3 and J is TRBJ2-3, with 9 bases aligning to TRBD2. The CDR3 covers 14 residues. Per the germline V gene, CDR1 is MNHEY and CDR2 is SVGEGT. The V segment lost 6 bases and the J segment 4 bases; nucleotides outside the gene matches: 5. CDR3 loop: CASSISGGSDTQYF. As DNA, the CDR3 is TGTGCCAGCAGCATTAGCGGGGGTTCAGATACGCAGTATTTT.

This clone appeared a single time. This chain joins TRBV5-4 and TRBJ1-6; D not resolved. Trimming removed 1 base at V and 10 bases at J, with 12 bases between. The CDR3 consists of 14 residues. Per the germline V gene, CDR1 is SGHNT and CDR2 is YYREEE (reference sequence). CDR3 region: CASSLFGVGSPLHF. The DNA for the CDR3 is TGTGCCAGCAGCTTGTTCGGGGTTGGATCACCCCTCCACTTT.

The V call is TRBV6-5, the J call TRBJ1-4, with no clear D. The CDR3 loop spans 14 amino acids. CDR1 MNHEY and CDR2 SVGAGI come from the germline V gene. The germline V and J ends were trimmed by 6 bases and 0 bases, with 8 bases remaining between them. CDR3: CASRRTATNEKLFF. Here the CDR3 DNA reads TGTGCCAGCAGGAGGACGGCAACTAATGAAAAACTGTTTTTT.

V gene TRBV13 combines with J gene TRBJ1-6; D is unresolved. Between the trimmed V and J ends, which lost 2 bases and 9 bases, there was a span of 14 bases. The CDR3 covers 15 residues. In germline, CDR1 is PRHDT, CDR2 FYEKMQ (reference sequence). CDR3 DNA sequence: TGTGCCAGCAGCTTAAGAGGTCGAGGGAGTTCACCCCTCCACTTT. It specifies CASSLRGRGSSPLHF.

This chain connects TRBV3-1 (or the pseudogene TRBV3-2) to TRBJ2-1; 9 positions match TRBD1. Germline values: CDR1 LGHDT, CDR2 YNNKEL (reference sequence). V was clipped by 4 bases and J by 8 bases; unmatched bases: 12. This CDR3 region has 16 residues. As DNA, the CDR3 is TGTGCCAGCAGCCGCCGTCCGGGACAGGGTATAGATGAGCAGTTCTTC. It specifies CASSRRPGQGIDEQFF.

The chain links TRBV4-3 to TRBJ1-2; 8 bases align to TRBD1. This CDR3 has 16 amino acids. Germline V gives CDR1 LGHNA, CDR2 YSLEER. Trimming cost V 0 bases and J 7 bases; bases outside gene matches: 10. CDR3 sequence: CASSQEKGRGLTGYTF. Here the CDR3 DNA reads TGCGCCAGCAGCCAAGAAAAGGGCAGGGGGCTGACTGGCTACACCTTC.

In this sample, this clone turned up once. The chain recombines TRBV4-3 with TRBJ2-1; 7 bases map to TRBD1. Germline trimming cut 4 bases from V and 3 bases from J; bases unmatched to any gene: 9. CDR1 and CDR2 from the germline V gene are LGHNA and YSLEER. This CDR3 comprises 16 residues. CDR3 nucleotide sequence: TGCGCCAGCAGCCTTACCGGACAGGTTAACTACAATGAGCAGTTCTTC. It yields the protein CASSLTGQVNYNEQFF.

The rearrangement links TRBV19 to TRBJ2-2; 7 bases match TRBD2. This CDR3 is built from 19 residues. V dropped 4 bases and J dropped 0; count of bases not matched to a gene: 14. Germline CDR1 LNHDA, CDR2 SQIVND (reference sequence). The CDR3, as DNA: TGTGCCAGTAGTACCTACCAGGGAGGGGTTGGAGCGAACACCGGGGAGCTGTTTTTT. Its translation is CASSTYQGGVGANTGELFF.

The rearrangement uses TRBV5-1 and TRBJ2-7, with D uncertain. CDR3 length: 11 residues. Trimming left V 4 bases short and J 2 bases short, with 4 bases between. The germline V gene encodes CDR1 SGHRS and CDR2 YFSETQ. DNA of the CDR3: TGCGCCAGCAGCGGGACCTACGAGCAGTACTTC. Protein: CASSGTYEQYF.

V gene TRBV13 combines with J gene TRBJ2-1; TRBD2 matches at 8 bases. CDR3 length equals 15 residues. After removal of 3 bases from V and 4 bases from J, the junction contained 5 bases not matched to a gene. Germline V gives CDR1 PRHDT, CDR2 FYEKMQ (reference sequence). The CDR3 DNA sequence: TGTGCCAGCAGCTTTAGCGGGAAAGATTACAATGAGCAGTTCTTC. Translating gives CASSFSGKDYNEQFF.

V and J are TRBV5-3 and TRBJ2-3; D may be TRBD1 or TRBD2 (5 bases each). TRBV5-3 falls under the ORF class, with uncertain function. The CDR3 extends over 14 amino acids. Trimming shortened V by 4 bases and J by 4 bases, and 13 bases separated the two germline ends. The CDR3 sequence is CARSQIGTADTQYF. CDR3 nucleotide sequence: TGTGCCAGAAGCCAGATCGGGACCGCAGATACGCAGTATTTT.